This T cell receptor beta chain originates from a study of T cell responses to AZD1222 COVID-19 vaccine. Turning to the study itself: The study pooled second doses at about 4 or about 12 weeks.

Study-level points and caveats: Elevations in Spike-specific TCR breadth and depth followed administration of two AZD1222 doses. Among vaccine-associated CD4 TCRs, coverage spanned spike, with dominance at 160-218 and 743-854. There were mostly white British donors and more females than males, and clonal diversity was possibly underestimated.

The CDR3 extends over 14 amino acids. From germline, CDR1 is SGHTS and CDR2 YDEGEE. V lost 4 bases, J lost 4 bases, and 12 bases lay in between. The assay was immunoSEQ multiplex PCR, and TCRdb's table has in-frame clones only and misses some. This sample has about 110,000 clones, with 88% found just once. As concerns this clone: The target antigen is unknown.

The source was peripheral blood, collected on day 0 of AZD1222 vaccination. This chain joins TRBV5-8 and TRBJ1-5; D call uncertain. This receptor was obtained from an adult in good health. CDR3 DNA sequence: TGTGCCAGCAGCCCCCTGTATGGGAATCAGCCCCAGCATTTT. Encoded protein: CASSPLYGNQPQHF.